Below, one T cell receptor (beta chain) is given with its context. The repertoire was sequenced with immunoSEQ multiplex PCR; TCRdb's copy has only in-frame clones and lacks some. This sample has tens of thousands of clones, with about 95% found just once. This entry comes from a study of technical replicates of blood from a few donors. Looked up from germline, CDR1 is MGHDK and CDR2 is SYGVNS. The CDR3 length is 13 residues. The ends were cut back, 6 bases at V and 8 bases at J, with 14 bases in the middle. Sequenced: T cells isolated from PBMCs. The J gene is TRBJ2-1, the V gene TRBV25-1; maybe TRBD1 (5 bases). This clonotype was sampled from a human donor in good health. The DNA of the CDR3 is TGTGCCAGCAGGACAAGTAGGGGTGATGAGCAGTTCTTC. Encoded protein: CASRTSRGDEQFF.